This T cell receptor (beta chain) is drawn from a study of cytomegalovirus exposure and HLA in healthy donors. In this sample, this clone turned up once. Antigen specificity is unknown. Primers: 60 Vbeta forward and 13 Jbeta reverse. Here immunoSEQ multiplex PCR was the method, and the copy in TCRdb shows in-frame clones only, minus some. Of 200,000 or so clones listed, roughly 81% were seen once; the top ten hold approximately 2.1%. Germline V CDR1 and CDR2: MDHEN, SYDVKM. After removal of 7 bases from V and 3 bases from J, the junction contained 16 bases not matched to a gene. This CDR3 spans 18 amino acids. Findings and limits, study-wide: Cytomegalovirus status was reportedly diagnosed by the classifier with high sensitivity and specificity.

Healthy bone marrow donors made up the donors. The sequence came from a woman aged 25 to 39 in good health and CMV-seropositive. The sequenced sample consisted of PBMCs. The rearrangement links TRBV28 to TRBJ2-1; 9 bases agree with TRBD1. DNA for the CDR3: TGTGCCAGCACCAGAACAGGGGGCAGGGTCCGAAACTACAATGAGCAGTTCTTC. Its protein is CASTRTGGRVRNYNEQFF.